The 9 T cell receptor beta chains below all came from one sample that was sequenced in a study of beta chain features in type 1 diabetes. Since all of the isolated RNA was reverse transcribed, expressed TCRB transcripts were what got sequenced. The table came from immunoSEQ multiplex PCR; TCRdb's copy has only in-frame clones and leaves some out. The table has about 42,000 clones, roughly 45% seen once; the top ten hold about 0.25%. The sample comprised stem cell memory CD4+ T cells from blood. All receptors derive from a woman in her 30s in good health.

The chain combines TRBV19 with TRBJ1-1, with D possibly matching TRBD1 (6 bases). The V end lost 6 bases, the J end lost 4 bases, and 12 bases lay between the germline ends. The CDR3 length is 13 residues. Germline lookup yields CDR1 LNHDA and CDR2 SQIVND (reference sequence). CDR3 sequence (DNA): TGTGCCAGTAGCTCGCCAGGGGTCACTGAAGCTTTCTTT. It codes for CASSSPGVTEAFF.

This chain connects TRBV7-9 to TRBJ2-1; 11 nucleotides match TRBD2. Germline CDR1 and CDR2: SEHNR and FQNEAQ (reference sequence). CDR3 length: 16 residues. With 5 bases clipped from V and 2 bases from J, the junction kept 5 bases outside the gene matches. The CDR3 DNA is TGTGCCAGCAGCCCCGCTAGCGGGGGGACCTACAATGAGCAGTTCTTC. It translates to CASSPASGGTYNEQFF.

V and J are TRBV7-2 and TRBJ2-1; 7 bases align to TRBD2. This CDR3 contains 15 residues. The junction had 8 bases not matched to a gene; V was cut back by 1 base and J by 8 bases. Germline CDR1 SGHTA, CDR2 FQGNSA. CDR3 in DNA: TGTGCCAGCAGCTTAGTCGGATTAGCGGGCGATGAGCAGTTCTTC. Its translation is CASSLVGLAGDEQFF.

This sequence joins TRBV11-2 and TRBJ2-1, with 13 nucleotides matching TRBD2. Germline CDR1 reads SGHAT; CDR2 reads FQNNGV. Trimming cost V 3 bases and J 5 bases; bases outside gene matches: 7. This CDR3 comprises 17 residues. The CDR3 sequence: CASSFMGGTSGDNEQFF. The CDR3 DNA sequence: TGTGCCAGCAGCTTCATGGGGGGGACTAGCGGGGACAATGAGCAGTTCTTC.

This clone was recorded a few times. The rearrangement joins TRBV7-2 to TRBJ1-2; 10 bases map to TRBD1. Trimming cost V 6 bases and J 7 bases; bases outside gene matches: 5. CDR3 length equals 13 residues. CDR1 is SGHTA and CDR2 is FQGNSA in the germline V gene. As DNA, the CDR3 is TGTGCCAGCAGTAGGGACAGGGGAGGTGGCTACACCTTC. This sequence encodes CASSRDRGGGYTF. The full variable domain, with the rest looked up from reference TRBV7-2 and TRBJ1-2, is GAGVSQSPSNKVTEKGKDVELRCDPISGHTALYWYRQSLGQGLEFLIYFQGNSAPDKSGLPSDRFSAERTGGSVSTLTIQRTQQEDSAVYLCASSRDRGGGYTFGSGTRLTVV.

This clone occurred a few times. The sample carries other DNA sequences with the same CDR3. This chain uses TRBV7-9 with TRBJ2-7; D may be TRBD1 (6 bases). The germline gives CDR1 SEHNR, CDR2 FQNEAQ (reference sequence). Deletions cut 6 bases from V and 4 bases from J, with 10 bases between. There are 12 residues in the CDR3. The CDR3 spells CASSFQGYEQYF. CDR3 bases: TGTGCCAGCAGTTTTCAGGGGTACGAGCAGTACTTC.

The CDR3 here is CASTAGNIKNIQYF. The DNA of the CDR3 is TGTGCCAGCACCGCAGGGAATATCAAAAACATTCAGTACTTC. J is TRBJ2-4 and V is TRBV28; tentatively, D is TRBD1 (5 bases). V lost 7 bases and J lost 3, with 13 bases in between. Per the germline V gene, CDR1 is MDHEN and CDR2 is SYDVKM. The CDR3 is made up of 14 amino acids.

Only a few counts were recorded for this clone. This sequence joins TRBV30 and TRBJ2-7; 7 nucleotides match TRBD1. Germline assignment: CDR1 GTSNPN and CDR2 SVGIG (reference sequence). CDR3 length equals 11 residues. Unmatched junction bases numbered 2, after V lost 5 bases and J lost 4 bases. CDR3 protein: CAWAGGYEQYF. The CDR3 DNA reads TGTGCCTGGGCAGGGGGATACGAGCAGTACTTC.

This clone has a handful of counts. V and J are TRBV28 and TRBJ2-3, with TRBD1 as a possible D gene (8 bases). This CDR3 region has 16 residues. V dropped 4 bases and J dropped 3 bases, with 17 bases sitting between them. CDR1 is MDHEN, CDR2 SYDVKM, per germline. The CDR3 sequence: CASSSHGQGGTDTQYF. The DNA of the CDR3 is TGTGCCAGCAGTTCTCACGGACAGGGAGGGACAGATACGCAGTATTTT.